The table lists the clone carrying this TCR beta chain with a few counts. Its specificity is unknown. This sample stems from a study of T cells in Graves' hyperthyroidism and ophthalmopathy. Study results and limitations: Researchers found most expanded thyroid clonotypes above 0.001 in blood as well.

RNA transcripts were the template for amplifying TCR beta CDR3 regions. The study used the HTBI primer set for a first-round RT-PCR of the TCR CDR3. TCRdb independently ran MiXCR on the multiplex PCR reads; one entry per CDR3 protein. The table shows about 350,000 distinct CDR3 sequences, with roughly 14% occurring only once. Criteria for exclusion of patients were uncontrolled infection, other autoimmune disease, pregnancy or lactation. The TCR was taken from a woman younger than 45 with Graves' hyperthyroidism. Sequenced material: blood.

The CDR3 reads CASSQPLASRNEQFF. The CDR3 DNA is TGTGCCAGCAGCCAACCACTAGCGTCTAGGAATGAGCAGTTCTTC. The chain uses TRBV5-6 and TRBJ2-1; 7 positions agree with TRBD2. The CDR3 runs 15 residues. V was pared by 4 bases and J by 7 bases, with 11 bases of the junction left unmatched. CDR1 is SGHDT, CDR2 YYEEEE, per germline.